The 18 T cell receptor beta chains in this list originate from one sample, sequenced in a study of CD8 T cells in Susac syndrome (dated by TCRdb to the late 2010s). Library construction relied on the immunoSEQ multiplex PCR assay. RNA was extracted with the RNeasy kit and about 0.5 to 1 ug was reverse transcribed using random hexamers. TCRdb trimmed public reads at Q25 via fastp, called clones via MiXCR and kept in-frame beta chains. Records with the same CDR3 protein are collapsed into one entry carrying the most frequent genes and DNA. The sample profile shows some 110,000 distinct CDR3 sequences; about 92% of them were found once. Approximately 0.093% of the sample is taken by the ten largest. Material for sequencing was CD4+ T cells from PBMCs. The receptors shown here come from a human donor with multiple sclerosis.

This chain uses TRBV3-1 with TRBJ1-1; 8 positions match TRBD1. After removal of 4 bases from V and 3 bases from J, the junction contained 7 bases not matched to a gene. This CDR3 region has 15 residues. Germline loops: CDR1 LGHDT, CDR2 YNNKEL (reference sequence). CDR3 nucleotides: TGTGCCAGCAGCCGCCAGGAGGACAGGGACACTGAAGCTTTCTTT. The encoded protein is CASSRQEDRDTEAFF.

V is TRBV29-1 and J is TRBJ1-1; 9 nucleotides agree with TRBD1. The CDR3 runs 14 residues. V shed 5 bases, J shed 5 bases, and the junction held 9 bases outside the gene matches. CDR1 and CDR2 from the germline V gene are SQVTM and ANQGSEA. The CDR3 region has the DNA TGCAGCGTTTGGACAGGGGTTTCAGGTACTGAAGCTTTCTTT. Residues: CSVWTGVSGTEAFF.

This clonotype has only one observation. The CDR3, as DNA: TGCGCCAGCAGTCCCGGGGATGGGGACAATGAGCAGTTCTTC. This gives the protein CASSPGDGDNEQFF. J is TRBJ2-1 and V is TRBV5-1; possibly TRBD2 for D (5 bases). The V and J ends lost 5 bases and 5 bases respectively, with 14 bases between them. The length of the CDR3 is 14 residues. Germline V lookup: CDR1 SGHRS, CDR2 YFSETQ.

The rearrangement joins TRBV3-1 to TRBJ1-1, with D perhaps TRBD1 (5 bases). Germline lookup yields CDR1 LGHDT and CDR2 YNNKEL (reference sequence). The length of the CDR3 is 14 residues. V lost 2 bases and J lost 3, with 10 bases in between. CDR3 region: CASSQRGSDTEAFF. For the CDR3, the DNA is TGTGCCAGCAGCCAAAGGGGTTCGGACACTGAAGCTTTCTTT.

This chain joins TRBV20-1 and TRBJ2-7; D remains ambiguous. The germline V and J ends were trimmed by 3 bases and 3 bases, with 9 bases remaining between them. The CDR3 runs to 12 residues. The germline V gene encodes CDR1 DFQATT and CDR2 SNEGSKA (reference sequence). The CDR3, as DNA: TGCAGTGCTAGTTGGGCAGACTACGAGCAGTACTTC. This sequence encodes CSASWADYEQYF.

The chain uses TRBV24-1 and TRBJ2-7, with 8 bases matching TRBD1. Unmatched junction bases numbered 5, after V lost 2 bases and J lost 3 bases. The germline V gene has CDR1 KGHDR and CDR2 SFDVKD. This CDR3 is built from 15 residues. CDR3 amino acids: CATSDSGQARYEQYF. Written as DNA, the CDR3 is TGTGCCACCAGTGATTCGGGACAGGCCCGCTACGAGCAGTACTTC.

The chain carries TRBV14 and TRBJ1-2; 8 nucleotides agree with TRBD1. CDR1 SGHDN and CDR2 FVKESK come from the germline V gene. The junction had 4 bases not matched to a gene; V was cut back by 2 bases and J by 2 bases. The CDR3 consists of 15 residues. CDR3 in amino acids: CASSQPGTGNYGYTF. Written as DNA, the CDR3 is TGTGCCAGCAGCCAACCCGGGACAGGCAACTATGGCTACACCTTC.

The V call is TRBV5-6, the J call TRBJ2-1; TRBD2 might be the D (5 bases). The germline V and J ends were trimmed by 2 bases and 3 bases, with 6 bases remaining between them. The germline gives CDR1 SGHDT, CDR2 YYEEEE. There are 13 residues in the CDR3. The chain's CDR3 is CASSFDYYNEQFF. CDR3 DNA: TGTGCCAGCAGCTTCGACTACTACAATGAGCAGTTCTTC.

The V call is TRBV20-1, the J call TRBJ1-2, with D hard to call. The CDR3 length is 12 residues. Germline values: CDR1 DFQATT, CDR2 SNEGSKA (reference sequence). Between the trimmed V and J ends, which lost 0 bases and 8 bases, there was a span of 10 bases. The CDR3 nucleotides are TGCAGTGCTAGAGAGGGCCCGGAGGGCTACACCTTC. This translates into CSAREGPEGYTF.

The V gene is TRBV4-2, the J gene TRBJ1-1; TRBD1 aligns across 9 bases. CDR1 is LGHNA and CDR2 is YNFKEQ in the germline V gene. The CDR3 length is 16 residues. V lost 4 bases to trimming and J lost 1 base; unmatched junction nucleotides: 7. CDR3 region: CASSPQGTGTNTEAFF. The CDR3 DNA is TGTGCCAGCAGCCCCCAAGGGACAGGGACGAACACTGAAGCTTTCTTT.

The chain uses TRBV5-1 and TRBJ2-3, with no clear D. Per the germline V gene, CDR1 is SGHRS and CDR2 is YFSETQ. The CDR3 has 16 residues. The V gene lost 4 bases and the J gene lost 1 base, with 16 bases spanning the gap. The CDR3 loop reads CASSPGLDGRTDTQYF. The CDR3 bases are TGCGCCAGCAGCCCGGGTCTGGACGGGCGCACAGATACGCAGTATTTT.

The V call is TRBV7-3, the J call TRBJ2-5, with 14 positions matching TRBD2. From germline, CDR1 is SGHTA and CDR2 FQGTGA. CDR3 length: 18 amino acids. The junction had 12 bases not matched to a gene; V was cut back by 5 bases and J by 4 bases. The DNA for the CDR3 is TGTGCCAGCAGCCCTGGGACTAGCGGGGGTAGTGCACTAGAGACCCAGTACTTC. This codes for CASSPGTSGGSALETQYF.

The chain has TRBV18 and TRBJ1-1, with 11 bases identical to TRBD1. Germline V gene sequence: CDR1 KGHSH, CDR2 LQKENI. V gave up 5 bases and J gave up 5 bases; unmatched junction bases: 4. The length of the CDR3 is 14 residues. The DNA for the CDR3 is TGTGCCAGCTCATCCGGACAGGGGGCTACTGAAGCTTTCTTT. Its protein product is CASSSGQGATEAFF.

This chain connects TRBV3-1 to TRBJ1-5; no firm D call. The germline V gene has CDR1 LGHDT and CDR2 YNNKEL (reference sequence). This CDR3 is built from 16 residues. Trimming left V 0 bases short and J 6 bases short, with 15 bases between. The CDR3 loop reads CASSQEVGDGIQPQHF. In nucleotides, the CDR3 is TGTGCCAGCAGCCAAGAGGTCGGAGACGGGATTCAGCCCCAGCATTTT.

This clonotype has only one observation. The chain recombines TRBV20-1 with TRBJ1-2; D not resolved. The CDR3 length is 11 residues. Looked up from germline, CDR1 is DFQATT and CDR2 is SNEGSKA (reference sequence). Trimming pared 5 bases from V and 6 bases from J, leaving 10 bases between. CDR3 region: CSAGSTNGYTF. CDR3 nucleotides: TGCAGTGCTGGTTCCACGAATGGCTACACCTTC.

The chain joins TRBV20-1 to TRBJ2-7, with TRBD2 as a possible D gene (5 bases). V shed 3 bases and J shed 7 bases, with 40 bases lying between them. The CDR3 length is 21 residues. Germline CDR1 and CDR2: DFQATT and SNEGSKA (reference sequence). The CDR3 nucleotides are TGCAGTGCTAGTCCCCCGCGCAGAGACCCGACTACTTTCTCCTTATCCTTAGAGCAGTACTTC. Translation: CSASPPRRDPTTFSLSLEQYF.

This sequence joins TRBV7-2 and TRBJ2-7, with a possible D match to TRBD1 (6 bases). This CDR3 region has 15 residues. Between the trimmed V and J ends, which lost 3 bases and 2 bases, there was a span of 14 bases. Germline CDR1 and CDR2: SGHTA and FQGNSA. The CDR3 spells CASSFTQGSAYEQYF. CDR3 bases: TGTGCCAGCAGCTTTACCCAGGGGTCTGCCTACGAGCAGTACTTC.

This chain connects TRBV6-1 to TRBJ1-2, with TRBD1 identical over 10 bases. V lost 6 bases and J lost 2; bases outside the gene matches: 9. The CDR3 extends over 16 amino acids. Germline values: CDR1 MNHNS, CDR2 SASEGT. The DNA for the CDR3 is TGTGCCAGCAGGCCGAACCCGGGACAGGGGAACTATGGCTACACCTTC. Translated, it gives CASRPNPGQGNYGYTF.